This T cell receptor beta chain was identified in a study of blood T cell repertoires in COVID-19. Study-wide background: From the United States, Italy and Spain came samples of acute and convalescent COVID-19. Nucleic acid was either cDNA or gDNA, and it came from T cells, B-cell-depleted T cells, or PBMCs.

Assay used: immunoSEQ multiplex PCR; TCRdb lists only in-frame clones, some missing. There are about 220,000 clones in the sample; around four fifths occur only once, and roughly 2.5% lies in the top ten. The receptor's source is a woman aged 40 to 55 with active or convalescent COVID-19. The sequenced sample consisted of peripheral blood.

CDR3 bases: TGTGCCAGCAGCGGACAGGGACAGGGGGGGATTAATTCACCCCTCCACTTT. Translation: CASSGQGQGGINSPLHF. The gene calls are TRBV9 and TRBJ1-6; TRBD1 agrees at 11 bases. Per the germline V gene, CDR1 is SGDLS and CDR2 is YYNGEE. V lost 3 bases and J lost 6; bases outside the gene matches: 8. This CDR3 comprises 17 residues. Drawing the rest from reference TRBV9 and TRBJ1-6, the complete variable domain is DSGVTQTPKHLITATGQRVTLRCSPRSGDLSVYWYQQSLDQGLQFLIQYYNGEERAKGNILERFSAQQFPDLHSELNLSSLELGDSALYFCASSGQGQGGINSPLHFGNGTRLTVT.